This T cell receptor (beta chain) emerged from a study of T-cell reconstitution after alpha-beta-depleted transplantation in children. Study-level results: T-cell counts and diversity were attributed mostly to newly produced T cells one year after transplant.

As for this clonotype: Its antigen is unidentified.

The CDR3 runs 15 residues. Germline lookup yields CDR1 SGHRS and CDR2 YFSETQ. J was trimmed by 4 bases and V by 4 bases; bases with no gene match: 8. Unique molecular identifiers were used to barcode this TCRbeta library. Each CDR3 protein is one row after TCRdb ran MiXCR on the PCR reads. The sample contains hundreds of thousands of distinct CDR3 sequences, about 24% of which appear only once. The receptor comes from a female patient between 2 and 15 years old who had a stem cell transplant for congenital amegakaryocytic thrombocytopenia, so the T cells may come from the graft donor. The starting material was PBMCs, mostly from graft donor cells, obtained 360 days after TCRalphabeta/CD19-depleted stem cell transplant. The chain is built from TRBV5-1 and TRBJ2-7, with 10 bases identical to TRBD2. CDR3 DNA sequence: TGCGCCAGCAGCGTCGGACTAGCGGTAAGATACGAGCAGTACTTC. Translated: CASSVGLAVRYEQYF.